This T cell receptor (beta chain) was captured by sequencing in a study of T cells in Graves' hyperthyroidism and ophthalmopathy. This clonotype was counted at least ten times. Amplified TCR beta CDR3 regions derived from RNA transcripts. The HTBI primer set served for first-round RT-PCR of the TCR CDR3. MiXCR, applied by TCRdb to the multiplex PCR reads, yields one record per CDR3 protein. The sample has roughly 660,000 distinct CDR3 sequences; approximately 15% are singletons. The specimen sequenced was blood. The receptor was derived from a man aged 50-59 years with Graves' hyperthyroidism.

CDR3 loop: CASSFSGSGELFF. As DNA, the CDR3 is TGTGCCAGCAGCTTTAGCGGGAGCGGGGAGCTGTTTTTT. This sequence joins TRBV11-2 and TRBJ2-2, with TRBD2 identical over 9 bases. Germline CDR1 is SGHAT and CDR2 is FQNNGV. The V segment lost 3 bases and the J segment 7 bases; nucleotides outside the gene matches: 0. The CDR3 has 13 residues.